The 23 T cell receptor beta chains presented below share a single source sample, sequenced in a study of regulatory T cells in long-lasting Graves disease (dated by TCRdb to about 2021). The meaning of the sample's time point label: newly diagnosed GD, antithyroid drugs for less than 3 months. For both TCR sequencing and RNA sequencing, RNA was extracted from PBMCs in TRIzol. The library was built by means of multiplex PCR. Instrument on record: Illumina HiSeq 4000. iRepertoire HTBI primers and Arm-PCR amplification of CDR3 regions were used to construct TCR beta libraries. TCRdb itself trimmed the public reads at Q25 with fastp, ran MiXCR and retained productive beta chains. Rows are combined by CDR3 protein, so each entry shows the most common genes and DNA. Present in this sample are 500,000 or so distinct CDR3 sequences, 11% to 15% of which were seen just once. The ten largest clones add up to roughly 15% of the sample.

The data were also submitted as part of a second study, on T cells in Graves' hyperthyroidism and ophthalmopathy.

Sequenced material: peripheral blood mononuclear cells (PBMCs), taken at new diagnosis, from a patient treated with antithyroid drugs. Receptors originate from a woman between 50 and 59 years old with Graves disease. Donor details come from another sample of the same person, matched by shared clones.

As concerns this clonotype: At one boundary the junction diverges from the germline segment, which might be a read error. The V call is TRBV4-1, the J call TRBJ1-1; D is ambiguous. The CDR3 is 15 amino acids. The germline V gene encodes CDR1 MGHRA and CDR2 YSYEKL. The CDR3 DNA sequence: TGCGCCAGCACCCAAACAACAGCGTCGAACACTGAAGCTTTCTTT. Protein product: CASTQTTASNTEAFF.

This clonotype was counted at least ten times. The CDR3 nucleotides are TGCGCCAGCAGCAACGGCAGGGGGATTAACACAGATACGCAGTATTTT. Amino acids: CASSNGRGINTDTQYF. The rearrangement uses TRBV5-1 and TRBJ2-3, with 7 bases that match TRBD1. Losses at the gene ends were 4 bases for V and 2 bases for J; bases not matched to a gene: 10. The CDR3 is made up of 16 amino acids. From germline, CDR1 is SGHRS and CDR2 YFSETQ.

This clonotype was detected many times. The rearrangement links TRBV30 to TRBJ2-1, with D possibly TRBD2 on 5 matching bases. The CDR3 spans 13 residues. CDR1 is GTSNPN and CDR2 is SVGIG in the germline V gene (reference sequence). With 0 bases removed from V and 10 bases from J, the gap between germline ends came to 13 bases. CDR3 coding DNA: TGTGCCTGGAGTGTAGTGGGCTGGAGGGAGCAGTTCTTC. As protein: CAWSVVGWREQFF.

This clonotype was counted a few times. The chain links TRBV18 to TRBJ2-3; 7 nucleotides agree with TRBD1. The last part of the DNA fits TRBJ2-7 better; the J call may be wrong. This CDR3 has 15 residues. The germline CDR1 and CDR2 sequences are KGHSH and LQKENI. In DNA, the CDR3 is TGTGCCAGCTCACCACCCCGACAGGGTTTTTACGAGCAGTACTTC. Translated: CASSPPRQGFYEQYF.

This clonotype was picked up many times. The rearrangement joins TRBV6-1 to TRBJ2-7, with TRBD2 identical over 7 bases. The trim removed 7 bases at V and 2 bases at J, leaving 11 bases unmatched. Germline V CDR1 and CDR2: MNHNS, SASEGT. The CDR3 has 15 amino acids. CDR3: CASNTVGGGPYEQYF. CDR3 DNA sequence: TGTGCCAGCAACACTGTTGGGGGGGGACCCTACGAGCAGTACTTC.

This clonotype was counted only a few times. In nucleotides, the CDR3 is TGTGCCAGCAGCGTAGCTACATATGCGGGAGGATGGAATGAGCAGTTCTTC. This codes for CASSVATYAGGWNEQFF. The chain has TRBV9 and TRBJ2-1; TRBD2 matches 8 bases. This CDR3 is built from 17 residues. Losses at the gene ends were 0 bases for V and 7 bases for J; bases not matched to a gene: 12. Germline V gene sequence: CDR1 SGDLS, CDR2 YYNGEE.

This clonotype appeared many times. The chain has TRBV20-1 and TRBJ2-2, with a weak D call TRBD1 (6 bases). In germline, CDR1 is DFQATT, CDR2 SNEGSKA (reference sequence). This CDR3 region has 13 residues. Between the trimmed V and J ends, which lost 6 bases and 7 bases, there was a span of 15 bases. CDR3 residues: CSAKGRGGGELFF. The CDR3 nucleotides read TGCAGTGCCAAGGGACGAGGGGGCGGGGAGCTGTTTTTT.

This clonotype was detected many times. This chain connects TRBV11-2 to TRBJ2-5; 9 bases match TRBD1. This CDR3 has 14 amino acids. J lost 4 bases, V lost 5 bases, and 5 bases had no gene match. Germline V gives CDR1 SGHAT, CDR2 FQNNGV. Here the CDR3 DNA reads TGTGCCAGCAGCCATACAGGGGGCCCAGAGACCCAGTACTTC. This translates into CASSHTGGPETQYF.

This clonotype appeared a few times. In DNA form, the CDR3 reads TGTGCCAGTAGAACCACAGGGATTAATCAGCCCCAGCATTTT. Protein product: CASRTTGINQPQHF. The V call is TRBV19, the J call TRBJ1-5, with TRBD1 as a possible D gene (6 bases). Germline lookup yields CDR1 LNHDA and CDR2 SQIVND (reference sequence). The CDR3 has 14 residues. V dropped 6 bases and J dropped 4 bases, with 13 bases sitting between them.

This clonotype was observed at least ten times. The rearrangement links TRBV7-9 to TRBJ2-1; the match to TRBD1 covers 10 bases. The CDR3 has 16 amino acids. The germline V gene encodes CDR1 SEHNR and CDR2 FQNEAQ (reference sequence). Trimming took 4 bases from V and 8 from J; bases not matched to a gene: 11. In nucleotides, the CDR3 is TGTGCCAGCAGCTCAAAAGAGACAGGGGGCTGGGATGAGCAGTTCTTC. Its translation: CASSSKETGGWDEQFF. Full variable domain (missing parts from reference TRBV7-9 and TRBJ2-1): DTGVSQNPRHKITKRGQNVTFRCDPISEHNRLYWYRQTLGQGPEFLTYFQNEAQLEKSRLLSDRFSAERPKGSFSTLEIQRTEQGDSAMYLCASSSKETGGWDEQFFGPGTRLTVL.

The table lists this clonotype with many counts. This chain connects TRBV20-1 to TRBJ2-7, with a possible D match to TRBD2 (5 bases). The V and J ends lost 5 bases and 2 bases respectively, with 13 bases between them. Germline V lookup: CDR1 DFQATT, CDR2 SNEGSKA (reference sequence). This CDR3 contains 13 residues. CDR3 coding DNA: TGCAGTGCTGACTCCGGGAACACCTACGAGCAGTACTTC. Residues: CSADSGNTYEQYF.

The chain joins TRBV5-1 to TRBJ2-5; D is unclear. Trimming pared 4 bases from V and 2 bases from J, leaving 12 bases between. Germline V CDR1 and CDR2: SGHRS, YFSETQ. The CDR3 spans 14 residues. The CDR3 region is CASSMWERQETQYF. CDR3 bases: TGCGCCAGCAGCATGTGGGAAAGGCAAGAGACCCAGTACTTC. The whole variable domain, filled in from reference TRBV5-1 and TRBJ2-5, reads KAGVTQTPRYLIKTRGQQVTLSCSPISGHRSVSWYQQTPGQGLQFLFEYFSETQRNKGNFPGRFSGRQFSNSRSEMNVSTLELGDSALYLCASSMWERQETQYFGPGTRLLVL.

The table lists this clonotype with many counts. The V and J genes are TRBV11-2 and TRBJ2-5; D is ambiguous. This CDR3 is built from 11 residues. Germline V CDR1 and CDR2: SGHAT, FQNNGV. Trimming left V 6 bases short and J 4 bases short, with 6 bases between. CDR3 nucleotides: TGTGCCAGCAGTTCTTCAGAGACCCAGTACTTC. It translates to CASSSSETQYF.

This clonotype was counted many times. The chain joins TRBV6-2 or TRBV6-3 to TRBJ1-4, with unresolved D. Germline V gene data show CDR1 as MNHEY and CDR2 as SVGEGT. The V end lost 5 bases, the J end lost 0 bases, and 16 bases lay between the germline ends. The CDR3 runs 17 residues. In DNA, the CDR3 is TGTGCCAGCAGTGAAGATTTAGGAGTTGCAACTAATGAAAAACTGTTTTTT. Translated, it gives CASSEDLGVATNEKLFF.

This clonotype appeared many times. The V call is TRBV10-3, the J call TRBJ1-1; 7 bases line up with TRBD1. The CDR3 runs to 15 residues. Germline values: CDR1 ENHRY, CDR2 SYGVKD. J gave up 0 bases and V 7 bases, and 8 bases lay outside the gene matches. CDR3 sequence (DNA): TGTGCCATCAAAGGGACAGCTACCATGAACACTGAAGCTTTCTTT. The encoded protein is CAIKGTATMNTEAFF.

As to this clonotype: Given a much more abundant clone one base away, this may be a read error. The rearrangement uses TRBV2 and TRBJ2-7; D is perhaps TRBD2 (7 bases). With 11 bases removed from V and 3 bases from J, the gap between germline ends came to 11 bases. This CDR3 has 11 amino acids. Germline V CDR1 and CDR2: SNHLY, FYNNEI. DNA for the CDR3: TGTGCCGGGGGGGCCATCTACGAGCAGTACTTC. Its translation: CAGGAIYEQYF.

This clonotype was counted many times. This chain uses TRBV5-1 with TRBJ2-7; 7 bases are shared with TRBD1. CDR1 and CDR2 (germline): SGHRS, YFSETQ. V lost 4 bases and J lost 6; bases outside the gene matches: 13. The CDR3 contains 15 residues. The CDR3, as DNA: TGCGCCAGCAGCGCGCAAGACAGGGCCACCGGCGAGCAGTACTTC. This translates into CASSAQDRATGEQYF.

This clonotype has at least ten counts. This sequence joins TRBV29-1 and TRBJ2-1, with TRBD2 identical over 13 bases. V shed 7 bases, J shed 7 bases, and the junction held 13 bases outside the gene matches. CDR1 and CDR2 (germline): SQVTM, ANQGSEA. This CDR3 spans 16 amino acids. CDR3 sequence reads: CSAPVLAGGPGNEQFF. DNA for the CDR3: TGCAGCGCCCCGGTACTAGCGGGAGGGCCAGGGAATGAGCAGTTCTTC.

This clonotype was recorded many times. The J gene is TRBJ2-5, the V gene TRBV12-3 or TRBV12-4; D might be TRBD2 (5 bases). The germline V and J ends were trimmed by 6 bases and 4 bases, with 6 bases remaining between them. This CDR3 region has 11 residues. DNA for the CDR3: TGTGCCAGCAGGGAGGTAGAGACCCAGTACTTC. Protein: CASREVETQYF.

J is TRBJ1-5 and V is TRBV7-2; D is ambiguous. Germline loops: CDR1 SGHTA, CDR2 FQGNSA. CDR3 size: 18 residues. Trimming shortened V by 4 bases and J by 1 base, and 20 bases separated the two germline ends. CDR3 amino acids: CASSWNVGRQWSNQPQHF. CDR3 nucleotide sequence: TGTGCCAGCAGCTGGAATGTGGGGAGGCAATGGAGCAATCAGCCCCAGCATTTT.

This clonotype was counted only a few times. The chain recombines TRBV2 with TRBJ2-1; no clear D gene. CDR1 and CDR2 from the germline V gene are SNHLY and FYNNEI. Trimming took off 1 base at V and 5 bases at J, with 3 bases between the two ends. The CDR3 totals 12 residues. The CDR3 sequence is CASSEVDNEQFF. As DNA, the CDR3 is TGTGCCAGCAGTGAAGTGGACAATGAGCAGTTCTTC.

This clonotype came up many times. The CDR3 here is CASSLTGPHNEQFF. The DNA for the CDR3 is TGTGCCAGCAGCTTAACTGGGCCGCACAATGAGCAGTTCTTC. This chain joins TRBV7-3 and TRBJ2-1, with D uncertain. The ends were cut back, 0 bases at V and 5 bases at J, with 8 bases in the middle. The CDR3 is made up of 14 amino acids. Germline loops: CDR1 SGHTA, CDR2 FQGTGA. Variable domain in full (rest from reference TRBV7-3 and TRBJ2-1): GAGVSQTPSNKVTEKGKYVELRCDPISGHTALYWYRQSLGQGPEFLIYFQGTGAADDSGLPNDRFFAVRPEGSVSTLKIQRTERGDSAVYLCASSLTGPHNEQFFGPGTRLTVL.

This clonotype was recorded at least ten times. The rearrangement joins TRBV28 to TRBJ1-1, with TRBD1 matching over 7 bases. The junction had 11 bases not matched to a gene; V was cut back by 10 bases and J by 0 bases. Germline CDR1 is MDHEN and CDR2 is SYDVKM. CDR3 length: 15 residues. The CDR3, as DNA: TGTGCCATCGGGCCGGGACAGATCATGAACACTGAAGCTTTCTTT. It encodes CAIGPGQIMNTEAFF.